This T cell receptor beta chain was captured by sequencing in a study of Graves' ophthalmopathy and Graves' hyperthyroidism. The CDR3 has 15 amino acids. V lost 6 bases and J 0 bases, leaving 15 bases between the germline ends. Germline CDR1 reads SNHLY; CDR2 reads FYNNEI. This clonotype was counted a few times. TCR beta CDR3 regions were amplified from RNA transcripts. First-round RT-PCR used HTBI primers; second-round multiplex PCR followed. TCRdb itself ran the multiplex PCR reads through MiXCR, one entry per CDR3 protein. The sample contains about 240,000 distinct CDR3 sequences, around 45% of which appear only once.

The gene calls are TRBV2 and TRBJ2-7, with a tentative D call TRBD1 (6 bases). The TCR comes from an adult man with Graves' ophthalmopathy. The sample comprised peripheral blood. The CDR3 nucleotides read TGTGCCAGCAGCGAAACAGGGTCCCTCTCCTACGAGCAGTACTTC. Protein: CASSETGSLSYEQYF.